The 18 T cell receptor beta chains below all came from one sample that was sequenced in a study of shared clonotypes between healthy human individuals. Only in-frame clones appear in the TCRdb table, and some are missing; sequencing was by immunoSEQ multiplex PCR. The data show roughly 2 million clones, 85% to 95% seen once. The sequenced material came from naive CD4+ T cells sorted from blood. Subset described: CD45RA+ positively selected. The source of these receptors is a man younger than 30 in good health.

The chain recombines TRBV18 with TRBJ1-2, with D perhaps matching TRBD1 (5 bases). V shed 3 bases and J shed 8 bases, with 22 bases lying between them. The CDR3 spans 16 residues. Germline V gene data show CDR1 as KGHSH and CDR2 as LQKENI. In DNA form, the CDR3 reads TGTGCCAGCTCACCGACGGCCGGGGCCGATTTCCCGGGCTACACCTTC. This sequence encodes CASSPTAGADFPGYTF.

This chain links TRBV5-1 with TRBJ1-1; the D gene is possibly TRBD1 (6 bases). The CDR3 is 17 amino acids. Trimming pared 4 bases from V and 0 bases from J, leaving 19 bases between. Germline CDR1 and CDR2: SGHRS and YFSETQ. CDR3 in amino acids: CASSNGGRGAMNTEAFF. Here the CDR3 DNA reads TGCGCCAGCAGCAACGGGGGGCGCGGTGCCATGAACACTGAAGCTTTCTTT.

The chain carries TRBV10-3 and TRBJ2-1, with 10 bases matching TRBD2. The length of the CDR3 is 16 residues. With 5 bases clipped from V and 7 bases from J, the junction kept 11 bases outside the gene matches. Per germline, CDR1 ENHRY and CDR2 SYGVKD. The CDR3 DNA reads as TGTGCCATCAGTTACCTCGGGACTAGCGTGGGAAATGAGCAGTTCTTC. Encoded protein: CAISYLGTSVGNEQFF.

The chain recombines TRBV11-2 with TRBJ2-7; possibly TRBD2 for D (6 bases). The CDR3 runs to 16 residues. Deletions cut 5 bases from V and 6 bases from J, with 23 bases between. The V gene's germline CDR1 is SGHAT and CDR2 FQNNGV. The CDR3 spells CASSTGLGSGSGEQYF. CDR3 sequence (DNA): TGTGCCAGCAGCACCGGCCTGGGGTCCGGTAGCGGCGAGCAGTACTTC.

This sequence joins TRBV10-3 and TRBJ1-6; D is uncertain. CDR3 size: 15 residues. Trimming took 2 bases from V and 7 from J, leaving 12 bases between them. CDR1 and CDR2 from the germline V gene are ENHRY and SYGVKD. DNA for the CDR3: TGTGCCATCAGTGAGGTCACTAATGGGAATTCACCCCTCCACTTT. As protein: CAISEVTNGNSPLHF.

The rearrangement uses TRBV7-9 and TRBJ2-7; TRBD2 aligns across 7 bases. V trimming: 4 bases; J trimming: 4 bases; junction bases outside the gene matches: 1. Germline CDR1 SEHNR, CDR2 FQNEAQ (reference sequence). The CDR3 has 12 amino acids. The CDR3 DNA reads as TGTGCCAGCAGCTCTAGCGGATACGAGCAGTACTTC. It translates to CASSSSGYEQYF. Variable domain in full (rest from reference TRBV7-9 and TRBJ2-7): DTGVSQNPRHKITKRGQNVTFRCDPISEHNRLYWYRQTLGQGPEFLTYFQNEAQLEKSRLLSDRFSAERPKGSFSTLEIQRTEQGDSAMYLCASSSSGYEQYFGPGTRLTVT.

The gene calls are TRBV12-5 and TRBJ2-7; 8 bases line up with TRBD1. Germline CDR1 reads LGHNT; CDR2 reads FRNRAP. The trim removed 0 bases at V and 1 base at J, leaving 5 bases unmatched. The CDR3 is 16 amino acids. CDR3 coding DNA: TGTGCTAGTGGTTTGGTAGTCACAGGGGGATCCTACGAGCAGTACTTC. Encoded protein: CASGLVVTGGSYEQYF.

A few counts support this clone. The sample holds other DNA sequences that translate to the same CDR3. The rearrangement joins TRBV20-1 to TRBJ1-1; D is undetermined. Trimming took off 5 bases at V and 2 bases at J, with 6 bases between the two ends. The germline gives CDR1 DFQATT, CDR2 SNEGSKA (reference sequence). The CDR3 consists of 11 residues. CDR3 nucleotide sequence: TGCAGTGCTGGACTTAACACTGAAGCTTTCTTT. It codes for CSAGLNTEAFF.

On this clone: This specimen includes other DNA sequences encoding the same CDR3. The chain combines TRBV28 with TRBJ1-2, with a tentative D call TRBD1 (5 bases). From germline, CDR1 is MDHEN and CDR2 SYDVKM. The CDR3 spans 14 residues. The germline V and J ends were trimmed by 3 bases and 3 bases, with 11 bases remaining between them. The CDR3 bases are TGTGCCAGCAGTTTGACTGGCAGGGACTATGGCTACACCTTC. Its translation is CASSLTGRDYGYTF.

This clone is a singleton in its sample. V and J are TRBV4-3 and TRBJ2-7; 7 positions match TRBD1. CDR1 and CDR2 (germline): LGHNA, YSLEER. V lost 0 bases, J lost 2 bases, and 13 bases stayed unmatched. The CDR3 totals 18 residues. The CDR3 DNA is TGCGCCAGCAGCCAAGATCTCCCGGGACAGATAAATCCCTACGAGCAGTACTTC. Its translation is CASSQDLPGQINPYEQYF.

Notes on this clone: This specimen includes other DNA sequences encoding the same CDR3. This sequence joins TRBV7-8 and TRBJ1-1; 9 bases align to TRBD1. Trimming at V came to 5 bases and at J to 1 base, leaving 5 bases not matched to a gene. From germline, CDR1 is SGHVS and CDR2 FQNEAQ. The CDR3 is made up of 15 amino acids. CDR3 DNA: TGTGCCAGCAGCACAACAGGGGGCGGGAACACTGAAGCTTTCTTT. It yields the protein CASSTTGGGNTEAFF.

This clone was seen a handful of times. The V call is TRBV28, the J call TRBJ1-6, with 7 bases aligning to TRBD1. The germline V gene has CDR1 MDHEN and CDR2 SYDVKM. This CDR3 is 14 amino acids long. J gave up 8 bases and V 4 bases, and 5 bases lay outside the gene matches. CDR3 DNA: TGTGCCAGCAGTTCCGGGACAGCCTATTCACCCCTCCACTTT. The encoded protein is CASSSGTAYSPLHF.

The rearrangement uses TRBV4-3 and TRBJ1-1; D is possibly TRBD1 (5 bases). Germline-derived CDR1 and CDR2 are LGHNA and YSLEER. V gave up 0 bases and J gave up 6 bases, with 17 bases separating them. This CDR3 is 16 amino acids long. Written as DNA, the CDR3 is TGCGCCAGCAGCCAAGACGCCGGGACCAAAGGCTCTGAAGCTTTCTTT. Protein sequence: CASSQDAGTKGSEAFF.

In this sample, this clone turned up once. The V and J genes are TRBV5-1 and TRBJ2-7; D perhaps matches TRBD2 (5 bases). This CDR3 comprises 15 residues. Germline V gives CDR1 SGHRS, CDR2 YFSETQ. V dropped 4 bases and J dropped 1 base, with 15 bases sitting between them. The CDR3 DNA sequence: TGCGCCAGCAGCCCTGGAGTAGCGCAGTCCTACGAGCAGTACTTC. Residues: CASSPGVAQSYEQYF.

V is TRBV5-5 and J is TRBJ1-5, with 10 bases matching TRBD1. The CDR3 totals 14 residues. Germline V gene lookup returns CDR1 SGHKS and CDR2 YYEKEE (reference sequence). Losses at the gene ends were 3 bases for V and 6 bases for J; bases not matched to a gene: 3. The CDR3 reads CASSSTGGSQPQHF. Here the CDR3 DNA reads TGTGCCAGCAGCTCGACAGGGGGCAGTCAGCCCCAGCATTTT.

The chain combines TRBV2 with TRBJ1-2; TRBD1 is a possible D gene (5 bases). Per germline, CDR1 SNHLY and CDR2 FYNNEI. This CDR3 comprises 15 residues. V was shortened by 1 base and J by 0 bases, with 9 bases between the two germline ends. CDR3 protein: CASSEGQPTNYGYTF. The CDR3 DNA sequence: TGTGCCAGCAGTGAAGGACAGCCCACTAACTATGGCTACACCTTC.

The gene calls are TRBV4-1 and TRBJ2-5; 11 bases align to TRBD2. This CDR3 has 16 amino acids. Trimming removed 0 bases from V and 5 bases from J; junction bases left unmatched: 5. Germline loops: CDR1 MGHRA, CDR2 YSYEKL. CDR3 protein: CASSQEIAGGLETQYF. CDR3 coding DNA: TGCGCCAGCAGCCAAGAGATAGCGGGGGGGCTCGAGACCCAGTACTTC.

The chain recombines TRBV7-2 with TRBJ2-3; perhaps D is TRBD1 or TRBD2 (5 bases each). Germline-derived CDR1 and CDR2 are SGHTA and FQGNSA. V dropped 1 base and J dropped 0 bases, with 11 bases sitting between them. The CDR3 has 16 residues. CDR3 amino acids: CASSLVGQRSTDTQYF. The CDR3 region has the DNA TGTGCCAGCAGCTTAGTGGGGCAGCGGAGCACAGATACGCAGTATTTT.